This T cell receptor (beta chain) was captured in a study of cytomegalovirus exposure and HLA in healthy donors. The PCR was carried out with 60 Vbeta primers and 13 Jbeta primers. The repertoire was sequenced with immunoSEQ multiplex PCR; TCRdb's copy has only in-frame clones and lacks some. The sample features roughly 73,000 clones, with about 13% in its top ten. Sequenced sample: PBMCs. This TCR came from a middle-aged man in good health and CMV-seropositive.

The CDR3 sequence is CASSSGHPRDGYTF. In DNA, the CDR3 is TGTGCCAGCAGCTCGGGACACCCTAGGGATGGCTACACCTTC. The chain recombines TRBV5-8 with TRBJ1-2; a possible D gene is TRBD1 (6 bases). The length of the CDR3 is 14 residues. Looked up from germline, CDR1 is SGHTS and CDR2 is YDEGEE. V gave up 3 bases and J gave up 6 bases, with 15 bases separating them.